A single sample is the source of the 3 T cell receptor beta chains below, sequenced in a study of post-analysis software for immune sequencing data. The antigens of these receptors remain unknown. Study outcomes and limitations: Patients carried roughly five TRBV segments more frequently than controls did, and TRBV5-6, TRBV5-1 and TRBV20-1 were among them.

Researchers reported that TCR beta cDNA libraries carried unique molecular identifiers. TCRdb processed the PCR reads anew with MiXCR; each CDR3 protein has one entry. The sample comprises about 400,000 distinct CDR3 sequences, about a third of which are singletons, and under 15% rests with the top ten. The sequenced sample was blood. These receptors were taken from a girl under 18 with multiple sclerosis.

The chain carries TRBV6-6 and TRBJ2-5; a weak D match, TRBD2 (5 bases). Germline assignment: CDR1 MNHNY and CDR2 SVGAGI (reference sequence). The CDR3 runs 15 residues. V lost 0 bases and J lost 7, with 15 bases in between. The CDR3 spells CASSYSTAAGGTQYF. The CDR3, as DNA: TGTGCCAGCAGTTACTCGACCGCAGCCGGAGGGACCCAGTACTTC.

This clonotype has a handful of counts. The V call is TRBV5-1, the J call TRBJ1-2, with 7 bases lining up with TRBD1. Per germline, CDR1 SGHRS and CDR2 YFSETQ. V lost 4 bases and J lost 4; bases outside the gene matches: 7. This CDR3 region has 14 residues. The CDR3 here is CASSLTTGTYGYTF. The CDR3 DNA reads TGCGCCAGCAGCCTCACGACAGGGACCTATGGCTACACCTTC.

The chain joins TRBV6-6 to TRBJ2-3; 9 bases align to TRBD2. Germline loops: CDR1 MNHNY, CDR2 SVGAGI (reference sequence). Trimming took 5 bases from V and 5 from J; bases not matched to a gene: 8. CDR3 size: 15 residues. CDR3 coding DNA: TGTGCCAGCAGTCCGCGGGAGGGCCGGATAGATACGCAGTATTTT. Translated: CASSPREGRIDTQYF.